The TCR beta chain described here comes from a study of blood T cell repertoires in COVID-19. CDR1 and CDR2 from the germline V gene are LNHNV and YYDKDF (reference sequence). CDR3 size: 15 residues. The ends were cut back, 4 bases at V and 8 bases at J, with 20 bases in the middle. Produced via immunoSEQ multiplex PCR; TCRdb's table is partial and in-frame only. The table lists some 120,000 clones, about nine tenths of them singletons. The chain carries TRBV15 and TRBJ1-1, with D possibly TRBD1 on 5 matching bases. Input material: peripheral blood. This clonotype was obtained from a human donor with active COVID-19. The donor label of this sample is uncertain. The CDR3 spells CATSTGRRAGQEAFF. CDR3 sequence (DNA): TGTGCCACCAGCACCGGGCGGCGGGCGGGGCAGGAAGCTTTCTTT.